Listed below are T cell receptor beta chains from one sample, sequenced in a study of T cell changes during pregnancy in multiple sclerosis. Assay: immunoSEQ multiplex PCR; the TCRdb copy retains only in-frame clones and omits some. The sample contains about 98,000 clones, 92% of which appear only once. The sample was peripheral blood, taken after pregnancy. The receptors come from a female donor in good health, enrolled as a control in a pregnancy study. The CDR3 runs from the conserved cysteine through the conserved F or W. Each record gives: CDR3 length, V gene, CDR3 protein.

length: 14; V: TRBV10-3; CDR3: CATNTGNSNQPQHF
length: 16; V: TRBV18; CDR3: CASSPPQGGGNNEQFF
length: 16; V: TRBV27; CDR3: CASSLLQGGSDTEAFF
length: 15; V: TRBV4-2; CDR3: CASSWARGQSYEQYF
length: 17; V: TRBV28; CDR3: CASRLGQGDRFRGELFF
length: 15; V: TRBV7-3; CDR3: CASSLSTSGGDTQYF
length: 16; V: TRBV7-9; CDR3: CASSRLQGAPNTEAFF
length: 14; V: TRBV10-1; CDR3: CASSQGQTLYEQYF
length: 15; V: TRBV4-1; CDR3: CASSKGTAEGNTIYF
length: 15; V: TRBV2; CDR3: CASKRSAVLAYEQYF
length: 16; V: TRBV5-1; CDR3: CASSGKTENNNYGYTF
length: 13; V: TRBV30; CDR3: CAWMFRSGNTIYF
length: 14; V: TRBV6-1; CDR3: CASSERVEAYGYTF
length: 15; V: TRBV10-2; CDR3: CASTSASGGADTQYF
length: 15; V: TRBV7-2; CDR3: CASSAMLSAPEGYTF
length: 15; V: TRBV7-2; CDR3: CASSLGGGYNQPQHF
length: 15; V: TRBV11-2; CDR3: CASSLDRGNSGGYTF
length: 13; V: TRBV7-2; CDR3: CASSPRVDYGYTF
length: 16; V: TRBV11-1; CDR3: CASSETRGSPAETQYF
length: 13; V: TRBV5-4; CDR3: CASSFDSTGELFF
length: 15; V: TRBV5-4; CDR3: CASSRGQGVAEKLFF
length: 16; V: TRBV5-1; CDR3: CASSLAIGEPYNEQFF
length: 15; V: TRBV18; CDR3: CASSTNREWDTEAFF
length: 13; V: TRBV28; CDR3: CASSRTGSYEQYF
length: 15; V: TRBV28; CDR3: CASTPGAAWDYGYTF
length: 15; V: TRBV28; CDR3: CASTPLAPLADTQYF
length: 16; V: TRBV19; CDR3: CASTPTGTGIGQPQHF